Following are 25 T cell receptor beta chains from one sample sequenced in a study of cytomegalovirus exposure and HLA in healthy donors. PCR amplification relied on 60 Vbeta primers (plus 13 Jbeta primers). Produced via immunoSEQ multiplex PCR; TCRdb's table is partial and in-frame only. The sample has over 120,000 clones, roughly 10% seen once. Sequencing was carried out using PBMCs. These receptors originate from a man aged 50 or older in good health and CMV-seronegative.

The V and J genes are TRBV28 and TRBJ2-7; D not resolved. The CDR3 length is 13 residues. The V gene lost 2 bases and the J gene lost 2 bases, with 7 bases spanning the gap. Germline CDR1 reads MDHEN; CDR2 reads SYDVKM. DNA of the CDR3: TGTGCCAGCAGTTTACTGGCCCCCTACGAGCAGTACTTC. Its translation is CASSLLAPYEQYF.

This clone has only a few counts. The rearrangement uses TRBV6-1 and TRBJ2-1, with TRBD1 matching over 8 bases. The CDR3 extends over 15 amino acids. In germline, CDR1 is MNHNS, CDR2 SASEGT. Losses at the gene ends were 6 bases for V and 1 base for J; bases not matched to a gene: 5. The DNA of the CDR3 is TGTGCCAGCAGGTCTCGGGACAGGTCCTACAATGAGCAGTTCTTC. Amino acid sequence: CASRSRDRSYNEQFF.

This clone appeared a few times. The V call is TRBV29-1, the J call TRBJ2-2; D not resolved. This CDR3 region has 14 residues. Per the germline V gene, CDR1 is SQVTM and CDR2 is ANQGSEA. Trimming stripped 6 bases from V and 2 bases from J, with 13 bases between. CDR3 nucleotide sequence: TGCAGCGTCGGCATGACAAGAAACACCGGGGAGCTGTTTTTT. This codes for CSVGMTRNTGELFF.

This chain uses TRBV13 with TRBJ1-1; D unresolved. Trimming cost V 1 base and J 1 base, with 7 bases left between them. Per the germline V gene, CDR1 is PRHDT and CDR2 is FYEKMQ (reference sequence). The CDR3 has 14 amino acids. Here the CDR3 reads CASSLVGRNTEAFF. CDR3 in DNA: TGTGCCAGCAGCTTAGTGGGCAGGAACACTGAAGCTTTCTTT.

This clone turned up a few times. V is TRBV7-8 and J is TRBJ1-5, with 9 bases lining up with TRBD1. Unmatched junction bases numbered 2, after V lost 4 bases and J lost 4 bases. The CDR3 totals 14 residues. The germline V gene has CDR1 SGHVS and CDR2 FQNEAQ. The CDR3 DNA reads as TGTGCCAGCAGCTATGGACAGGGGAATCAGCCCCAGCATTTT. Its protein product is CASSYGQGNQPQHF.

This clone was observed a handful of times. V gene TRBV4-1 combines with J gene TRBJ1-2; a weak D match, TRBD1 (5 bases). The V gene lost 1 base and the J gene lost 8 bases, with 11 bases spanning the gap. Germline loops: CDR1 MGHRA, CDR2 YSYEKL. This CDR3 has 13 amino acids. CDR3 region: CASSQAGVSGYTF. The DNA for the CDR3 is TGCGCCAGCAGCCAAGCGGGGGTTTCAGGCTACACCTTC.

The chain is built from TRBV6-5 and TRBJ2-7, with no clear D. Germline V CDR1 and CDR2: MNHEY, SVGAGI. Trimming left V 5 bases short and J 4 bases short, with 6 bases between. CDR3 size: 11 residues. The CDR3 here is CASSLGYEQYF. Here the CDR3 DNA reads TGTGCCAGCAGTCTCGGTTACGAGCAGTACTTC.

The chain uses TRBV18 and TRBJ1-4; 10 bases map to TRBD1. The V gene end was trimmed by 3 bases and the J gene end by 5 bases; junction bases not matched to a gene: 3. From germline, CDR1 is KGHSH and CDR2 LQKENI. The length of the CDR3 is 15 residues. CDR3 sequence reads: CASSPRDRGNEKLFF. In DNA, the CDR3 is TGTGCCAGCTCACCCCGGGACAGGGGAAATGAAAAACTGTTTTTT.

The chain recombines TRBV19 with TRBJ1-5; possibly TRBD1 for D (6 bases). This CDR3 spans 15 amino acids. The germline CDR1 and CDR2 sequences are LNHDA and SQIVND (reference sequence). V lost 5 bases and J 3 bases, leaving 14 bases between the germline ends. The CDR3 DNA sequence: TGTGCCAGTAGTGCCGAAGGGGGGGTCAATCAGCCCCAGCATTTT. The encoded protein is CASSAEGGVNQPQHF.

This clone was detected a few times. V and J are TRBV30 and TRBJ2-1; 13 bases are shared with TRBD2. CDR3 size: 15 residues. CDR1 GTSNPN and CDR2 SVGIG come from the germline V gene (reference sequence). V lost 2 bases to trimming and J lost 7 bases; unmatched junction nucleotides: 5. CDR3 sequence (DNA): TGTGCCTGGAGTTTAGGACTAGCGGGAGAGAATGAGCAGTTCTTC. It yields the protein CAWSLGLAGENEQFF.

This clone appeared a few times. J is TRBJ1-2 and V is TRBV9, with 9 bases matching TRBD1. The CDR3 extends over 16 amino acids. Unmatched junction bases numbered 9, after V lost 2 bases and J lost 4 bases. Germline V CDR1 and CDR2: SGDLS, YYNGEE. The CDR3 DNA follows: TGTGCCAGCAGCGTCGAGGGGACAGGGAGTGGCTATGGCTACACCTTC. Translating gives CASSVEGTGSGYGYTF.

The chain is built from TRBV2 and TRBJ2-3; the match to TRBD1 covers 7 bases. CDR3 length: 15 amino acids. CDR1 is SNHLY and CDR2 is FYNNEI in the germline V gene. The trim removed 5 bases at V and 2 bases at J, leaving 7 bases unmatched. The CDR3 sequence is CASSTTGIDTDTQYF. The CDR3 DNA sequence: TGTGCCAGCAGTACGACAGGGATAGACACAGATACGCAGTATTTT.

This clone was recorded a few times. The rearrangement links TRBV6-1 to TRBJ2-1; tentative D call: TRBD1 (5 bases). Germline values: CDR1 MNHNS, CDR2 SASEGT. With 3 bases removed from V and 2 bases from J, the gap between germline ends came to 11 bases. The CDR3 sequence is 15 residues long. CDR3 region: CASSDQGLAYNEQFF. For the CDR3, the DNA is TGTGCCAGCAGTGATCAGGGATTGGCCTACAATGAGCAGTTCTTC.

This clone has just a few counts. This sequence joins TRBV29-1 and TRBJ2-7, with TRBD1 matching over 10 bases. Germline-derived CDR1 and CDR2 are SQVTM and ANQGSEA. With V trimmed by 6 bases and J by 7 bases, 12 bases remained unmatched. This CDR3 is 14 amino acids long. CDR3 sequence (DNA): TGCAGCGTGGAGGGAGGGACAGGGGTGAGTGAGCAGTACTTC. As protein: CSVEGGTGVSEQYF.

A few counts support this clone. The rearrangement joins TRBV6-5 to TRBJ1-1; 10 bases line up with TRBD1. Germline V gives CDR1 MNHEY, CDR2 SVGAGI. V was pared by 5 bases and J by 4 bases, with 7 bases of the junction left unmatched. The CDR3 spans 15 residues. The CDR3 coding sequence is TGTGCCAGCAGTGTTGGGACAGGGGTATTCACTGAAGCTTTCTTT. It is translated as CASSVGTGVFTEAFF.

This clone was counted between two and nine times. This sequence joins TRBV4-2 and TRBJ1-4; possible D gene TRBD1, 6 bases. Per the germline V gene, CDR1 is LGHNA and CDR2 is YNFKEQ. The V gene lost 1 base and the J gene lost 6 bases, with 15 bases spanning the gap. This CDR3 has 16 amino acids. CDR3: CASSQVHRVVDEKLFF. The CDR3 nucleotides read TGTGCCAGCAGCCAAGTACACAGGGTGGTTGATGAAAAACTGTTTTTT.

The chain is built from TRBV5-5 and TRBJ1-3; TRBD1 agrees at 7 bases. The ends lost 3 bases at V and 0 bases at J; junction bases unmatched: 9. Germline-derived CDR1 and CDR2 are SGHKS and YYEKEE (reference sequence). CDR3 length equals 17 residues. This chain's CDR3 is CASSSFPGQSSGNTIYF. CDR3 bases: TGTGCCAGCAGCTCGTTTCCGGGACAGAGCTCTGGAAACACCATATATTTT.

This chain joins TRBV25-1 and TRBJ2-4, with D perhaps TRBD1 (5 bases). With 5 bases removed from V and 1 base from J, the gap between germline ends came to 15 bases. There are 16 residues in the CDR3. Germline V gene data show CDR1 as MGHDK and CDR2 as SYGVNS. CDR3 residues: CASSPPPQAAKNIQYF. The CDR3 DNA follows: TGTGCCAGCAGTCCTCCCCCACAGGCGGCCAAAAACATTCAGTACTTC.

The chain employs TRBV6-1 and TRBJ2-7, with 11 bases fitting TRBD1. The trim removed 3 bases at V and 3 bases at J, leaving 7 bases unmatched. Germline V gene data show CDR1 as MNHNS and CDR2 as SASEGT. CDR3 length: 16 residues. As DNA, the CDR3 is TGTGCCAGCAGTGAGGGTAGGGGACAGGGGGTCTACGAGCAGTACTTC. Translation gives CASSEGRGQGVYEQYF.

Only a few counts were recorded for this clone. The J gene is TRBJ2-7, the V gene TRBV11-2; TRBD1 is a possible D gene (6 bases). The CDR3 runs to 15 residues. Looked up from germline, CDR1 is SGHAT and CDR2 is FQNNGV. V was pared by 0 bases and J by 0 bases, with 9 bases between. The CDR3 bases are TGTGCCAGCAGCTTAGACAGGGGAAGCTCCTACGAGCAGTACTTC. Translation gives CASSLDRGSSYEQYF.

This clone has a handful of counts. This rearrangement joins TRBV18 to TRBJ2-7, with TRBD1 identical over 8 bases. Trimming took 0 bases from V and 2 from J; bases not matched to a gene: 3. There are 15 residues in the CDR3. Germline values: CDR1 KGHSH, CDR2 LQKENI. CDR3 bases: TGTGCCAGCTCACCACCGGACAGGGCCCCCTACGAGCAGTACTTC. Encoded protein: CASSPPDRAPYEQYF.

This clone was seen only a few times. The chain couples TRBV30 to TRBJ2-1; 11 bases fit TRBD2. This CDR3 region has 15 residues. Per germline, CDR1 GTSNPN and CDR2 SVGIG (reference sequence). With V trimmed by 2 bases and J by 3 bases, 3 bases remained unmatched. CDR3 sequence: CAWSPLAGGYNEQFF. The CDR3 DNA sequence: TGTGCCTGGAGTCCTCTAGCGGGAGGCTACAATGAGCAGTTCTTC.

The rearrangement joins TRBV5-6 to TRBJ1-4; D possibly corresponds to TRBD1 (6 bases). V dropped 4 bases and J dropped 5 bases, with 15 bases sitting between them. CDR1 and CDR2 (germline): SGHDT, YYEEEE. The CDR3 is 15 residues long. CDR3: CASSLMTGKNEKLFF. The CDR3 nucleotides read TGTGCCAGCAGCCTGATGACAGGAAAGAATGAAAAACTGTTTTTT. Combining the CDR3 with reference TRBV5-6 and TRBJ1-4 gives the whole variable domain DAGVTQSPTHLIKTRGQQVTLRCSPKSGHDTVSWYQQALGQGPQFIFQYYEEEERQRGNFPDRFSGHQFPNYSSELNVNALLLGDSALYLCASSLMTGKNEKLFFGSGTQLSVL.

There are a few counts of this clone. The chain links TRBV10-3 to TRBJ2-7; D may be TRBD2 (7 bases). The V end lost 1 base, the J end lost 4 bases, and 17 bases lay between the germline ends. Germline CDR1 is ENHRY and CDR2 is SYGVKD. This CDR3 has 16 amino acids. The CDR3 is CAISEFQGGQGYEQYF. For the CDR3, the DNA is TGTGCCATCAGTGAGTTTCAGGGAGGGCAGGGGTACGAGCAGTACTTC.

A few counts support this clone. The chain uses TRBV19 and TRBJ1-5; 9 bases agree with TRBD1. V shed 7 bases, J shed 2 bases, and the junction held 9 bases outside the gene matches. The CDR3 length is 16 residues. Germline V gene sequence: CDR1 LNHDA, CDR2 SQIVND (reference sequence). This CDR3 reads CASTQGQGLRNQPQHF. CDR3 bases: TGTGCCAGTACCCAGGGACAGGGTTTACGCAATCAGCCCCAGCATTTT.